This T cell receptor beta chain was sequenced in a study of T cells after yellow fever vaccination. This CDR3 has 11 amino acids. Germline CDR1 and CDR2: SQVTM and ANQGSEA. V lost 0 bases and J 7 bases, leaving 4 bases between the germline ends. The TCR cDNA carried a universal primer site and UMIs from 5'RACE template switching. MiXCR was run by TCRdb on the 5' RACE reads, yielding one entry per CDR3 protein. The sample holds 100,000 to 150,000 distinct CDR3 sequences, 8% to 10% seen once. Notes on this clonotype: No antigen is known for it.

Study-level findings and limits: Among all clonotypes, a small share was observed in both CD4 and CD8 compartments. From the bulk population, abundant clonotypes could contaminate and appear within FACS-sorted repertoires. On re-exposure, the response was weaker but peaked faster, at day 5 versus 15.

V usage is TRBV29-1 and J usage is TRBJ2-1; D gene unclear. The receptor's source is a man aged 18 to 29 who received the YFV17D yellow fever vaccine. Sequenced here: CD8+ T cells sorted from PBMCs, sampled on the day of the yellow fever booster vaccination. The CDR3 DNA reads TGCAGCGTTGAAGAGGAAAATGAGCAGTTCTTC. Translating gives CSVEEENEQFF.